The 14 T cell receptor beta chains listed next were all sequenced from one sample in a study of Tregs in tolerant kidney transplant recipients. Data came from immunoSEQ multiplex PCR; TCRdb stores just in-frame clones and leaves some out. The sample carries approximately 100,000 clones, approximately 93% recorded once. The specimen comprised CD4+ T cells from blood, sampled before the transplant. The receptor source for this set is a human donor who received a combined kidney and bone marrow transplant.

This rearrangement joins TRBV5-1 to TRBJ2-7; 12 bases are a match to TRBD2. Trimming took 5 bases from V and 0 from J; bases not matched to a gene: 6. Germline V gives CDR1 SGHRS, CDR2 YFSETQ. This CDR3 spans 16 amino acids. CDR3: CASSFVLAGGSYEQYF. The CDR3 nucleotides read TGCGCCAGCAGTTTCGTACTAGCGGGGGGCTCCTACGAGCAGTACTTC.

The gene calls are TRBV11-2 and TRBJ2-7; 7 bases fit TRBD2. CDR3 length equals 15 residues. Looked up from germline, CDR1 is SGHAT and CDR2 is FQNNGV. Trimming took 7 bases from V and 0 from J; bases not matched to a gene: 9. The CDR3 bases are TGTGCCAGCACCCCATCAAGCGGGGCCTCCTACGAGCAGTACTTC. It translates to CASTPSSGASYEQYF.

This clone showed up just once. The chain recombines TRBV11-2 with TRBJ2-1; D is possibly TRBD1 (6 bases). The CDR3 length is 13 residues. Trimming removed 1 base at V and 11 bases at J, with 12 bases between. Germline CDR1 is SGHAT and CDR2 is FQNNGV. The CDR3 bases are TGTGCCAGCAGCTTAGCTTCCAGGGGCCAGCAGTTCTTC. Its protein is CASSLASRGQQFF.

V and J are TRBV4-2 and TRBJ1-6; no reliable D call. Trimming stripped 1 base from V and 4 bases from J, with 8 bases between. The CDR3 totals 15 residues. In germline, CDR1 is LGHNA, CDR2 YNFKEQ. The CDR3 region is CASSQGEGYNSPLHF. CDR3 DNA: TGTGCCAGCAGCCAAGGCGAGGGATATAATTCACCCCTCCACTTT.

V and J are TRBV19 and TRBJ2-7; TRBD1 might be the D (5 bases). This CDR3 has 14 residues. V lost 4 bases to trimming and J lost 1 base, with 11 bases between them. Germline values: CDR1 LNHDA, CDR2 SQIVND (reference sequence). The chain's CDR3 is CASSRSGYSYEQYF. CDR3 in DNA: TGTGCCAGTAGTAGGTCAGGGTATTCCTACGAGCAGTACTTC.

The rearrangement joins TRBV28 to TRBJ2-5; D remains unclear. The J call may be wrong; the DNA end is better matched by TRBJ2-7. Germline V gene data show CDR1 as MDHEN and CDR2 as SYDVKM. The CDR3 contains 14 residues. This CDR3 reads CASSLSSGSNEQYF. As DNA, the CDR3 is TGTGCCAGCAGTTTATCTTCGGGTTCGAACGAGCAGTACTTC.

This sequence joins TRBV18 and TRBJ2-5; tentative D call: TRBD1 (6 bases). The germline gives CDR1 KGHSH, CDR2 LQKENI. The CDR3 is 15 amino acids. V gave up 3 bases and J gave up 9 bases, with 20 bases separating them. The CDR3: CASSPRPVESGAQYF. In nucleotides, the CDR3 is TGTGCCAGCTCACCCAGGCCAGTGGAGTCAGGGGCCCAGTACTTC.

This clone was counted a few times. The chain combines TRBV6-6 with TRBJ1-4, with 7 bases that match TRBD1. The germline V gene has CDR1 MNHNY and CDR2 SVGAGI (reference sequence). This CDR3 has 15 residues. V dropped 7 bases and J dropped 5; count of bases not matched to a gene: 10. The CDR3 is CASTPAGGVNEKLFF. DNA for the CDR3: TGTGCCAGCACTCCCGCAGGGGGAGTAAATGAAAAACTGTTTTTT.

V and J are TRBV19 and TRBJ2-1; TRBD2 matches at 15 bases. This CDR3 has 14 amino acids. Germline assignment: CDR1 LNHDA and CDR2 SQIVND (reference sequence). Trimming took 7 bases from V and 7 from J; bases not matched to a gene: 2. CDR3 bases: TGTGCCAGTAAGGGACTAGCGGGAGGTAATGAGCAGTTCTTC. Its translation: CASKGLAGGNEQFF.

The genes are TRBV30 and TRBJ2-7; D may be TRBD2 (6 bases). Looked up from germline, CDR1 is GTSNPN and CDR2 is SVGIG (reference sequence). The CDR3 totals 13 residues. V was pared by 0 bases and J by 6 bases, with 12 bases between. CDR3 DNA: TGTGCCTGGAGTGTAAGGGGAGGCGGCGAGCAGTACTTC. Translating gives CAWSVRGGGEQYF.

The J gene is TRBJ2-3, the V gene TRBV25-1; 7 nucleotides align to TRBD1. V was pared by 3 bases and J by 14 bases, with 8 bases of the junction left unmatched. Germline CDR1 reads MGHDK; CDR2 reads SYGVNS. The CDR3 contains 12 residues. The CDR3 reads CASSEGRGQMYF. CDR3 nucleotide sequence: TGTGCCAGCAGTGAGGGTAGGGGACAGATGTATTTT.

The rearrangement uses TRBV2 and TRBJ2-1, with 10 bases that match TRBD2. Losses at the gene ends were 9 bases for V and 9 bases for J; bases not matched to a gene: 11. The germline V gene encodes CDR1 SNHLY and CDR2 FYNNEI. The CDR3 is 14 residues long. This CDR3 reads CARMLAGGGGEQFF. The CDR3 DNA follows: TGTGCCAGAATGTTAGCGGGAGGAGGAGGTGAGCAGTTCTTC.

J is TRBJ1-5 and V is TRBV6-1; no definite D call. CDR3 size: 17 residues. Between the trimmed V and J ends, which lost 0 bases and 0 bases, there was a span of 12 bases. Germline V gene sequence: CDR1 MNHNS, CDR2 SASEGT. DNA for the CDR3: TGTGCCAGCAGTGAAGCGCTTCGGGGATATAGCAATCAGCCCCAGCATTTT. It yields the protein CASSEALRGYSNQPQHF.

This clone showed up just once. This rearrangement joins TRBV5-6 to TRBJ1-3; no clear D gene. This CDR3 has 14 amino acids. Trimming cost V 3 bases and J 2 bases, with 9 bases left between them. The germline CDR1 and CDR2 sequences are SGHDT and YYEEEE. The CDR3 loop reads CASSSLRAGNTIYF. The CDR3 nucleotides are TGTGCCAGCAGCTCTTTGAGGGCTGGAAACACCATATATTTT.